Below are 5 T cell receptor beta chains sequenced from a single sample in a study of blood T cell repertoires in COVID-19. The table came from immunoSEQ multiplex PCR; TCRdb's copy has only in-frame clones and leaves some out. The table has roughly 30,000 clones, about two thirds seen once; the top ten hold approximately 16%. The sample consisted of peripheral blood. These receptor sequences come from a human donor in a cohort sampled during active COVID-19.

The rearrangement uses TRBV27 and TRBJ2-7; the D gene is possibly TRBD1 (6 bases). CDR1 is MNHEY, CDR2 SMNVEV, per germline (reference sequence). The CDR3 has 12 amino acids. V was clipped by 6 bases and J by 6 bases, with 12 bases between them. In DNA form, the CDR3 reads TGTGCCAGCAGACGTACAGGGTCCGAGCAGTACTTC. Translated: CASRRTGSEQYF.

The CDR3 is CASSQVRGGMNTEAFF. As DNA, the CDR3 is TGCGCCAGCAGCCAAGTCCGAGGGGGAATGAACACTGAAGCTTTCTTT. This chain joins TRBV4-3 and TRBJ1-1; TRBD1 might be the D (6 bases). V was clipped by 1 base and J by 0 bases, with 12 bases between them. Per the germline V gene, CDR1 is LGHNA and CDR2 is YSLEER. The CDR3 length is 16 residues.

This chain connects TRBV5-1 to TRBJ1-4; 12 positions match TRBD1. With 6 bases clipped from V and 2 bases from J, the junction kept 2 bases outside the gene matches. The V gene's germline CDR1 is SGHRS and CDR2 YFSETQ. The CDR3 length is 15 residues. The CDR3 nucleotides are TGCGCCAGCAAGGGACAGGGGGCTACTAATGAAAAACTGTTTTTT. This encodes CASKGQGATNEKLFF.

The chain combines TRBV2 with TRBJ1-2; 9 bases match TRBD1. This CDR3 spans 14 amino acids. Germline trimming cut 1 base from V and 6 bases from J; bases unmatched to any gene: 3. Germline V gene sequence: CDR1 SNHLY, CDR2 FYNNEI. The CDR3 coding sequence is TGTGCCAGCAGTGAAGAGACAGGGGGAAATGGCTACACCTTC. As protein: CASSEETGGNGYTF.

CDR3 DNA sequence: TGTGCCAGCAGCACCCAGGGGACAGGGAACACTGAAGCTTTCTTT. It encodes CASSTQGTGNTEAFF. J is TRBJ1-1 and V is TRBV7-2; 8 bases agree with TRBD1. CDR3 length: 15 residues. The trim removed 5 bases at V and 1 base at J, leaving 6 bases unmatched. CDR1 and CDR2 from the germline V gene are SGHTA and FQGNSA.